This TCR beta chain was sequenced for a study of regulatory T cells in long-lasting Graves disease. Sample time point: newly diagnosed GD, antithyroid drugs for less than 3 months. The TCR library was prepared using RNA isolated from PBMCs. Sequencing libraries for TCR beta were prepared with iRepertoire HTBI primers and Arm-PCR of CDR3 regions. As handled by the study authors: The identification of 60 or so TRBV and roughly 14 TRBJ segments was made across samples. In TCRdb, the multiplex PCR reads were re-called with MiXCR into one record per CDR3 protein. The V and J calls reflect TCRdb's pipeline rather than the authors' work. The table includes some 400,000 distinct CDR3 sequences, about 15% detected once. CDR1 is SNHLY, CDR2 FYNNEI, per germline. The V gene lost 6 bases and the J gene lost 2 bases, with 17 bases spanning the gap. The CDR3 is 16 amino acids. Another study also made use of these data, one on T cells in Graves' hyperthyroidism and ophthalmopathy. That source reports: Hyperthyroidism patients were newly diagnosed, had disease duration under 2 months, and were aged 18 to 65 years.

The sequence was collected from a woman aged 25-40 years with Graves disease. Specimen: peripheral blood mononuclear cells (PBMCs), collected at new diagnosis, from a patient treated with antithyroid drugs. V usage is TRBV2 and J usage is TRBJ1-5; D possibly corresponds to TRBD1 (6 bases). The CDR3: CASSRPGGAGNQPQHF. The CDR3 region has the DNA TGTGCCAGCAGCCGGCCGGGGGGCGCGGGCAATCAGCCCCAGCATTTT.